These 18 T cell receptor beta chains originate from one sample sequenced in a study of blood T cell repertoires in COVID-19. TCRdb's table, derived via immunoSEQ multiplex PCR, lists solely in-frame clones and lacks some. The data contain 100,000 to 150,000 clones, 80% of them singletons. Material for sequencing was peripheral blood. These receptors came from a human donor in a cohort sampled during active COVID-19.

This chain connects TRBV5-4 to TRBJ2-5, with 11 bases lining up with TRBD2. CDR3 length: 15 residues. V shed 5 bases and J 2 bases; nucleotides not matched to a gene: 5. Germline-derived CDR1 and CDR2 are SGHNT and YYREEE (reference sequence). The DNA for the CDR3 is TGTGCCAGCAGGCCCGGGACTAGCGGACAAGAGACCCAGTACTTC. Translation gives CASRPGTSGQETQYF.

V gene TRBV11-1 combines with J gene TRBJ2-3, with 12 bases identical to TRBD1. Germline CDR1 and CDR2: SGHAT and FQDESV (reference sequence). The length of the CDR3 is 16 residues. With 4 bases clipped from V and 3 bases from J, the junction kept 5 bases outside the gene matches. The DNA of the CDR3 is TGTGCCAGCAGCTCGGGACAGGGGGCGATTACAGATACGCAGTATTTT. It is translated as CASSSGQGAITDTQYF.

The chain joins TRBV11-1 to TRBJ1-3; TRBD1 matches at 7 bases. J was trimmed by 2 bases and V by 3 bases; bases with no gene match: 7. Germline V gene data show CDR1 as SGHAT and CDR2 as FQDESV (reference sequence). CDR3 length: 16 amino acids. CDR3 bases: TGTGCCAGCAGCTTCGAGGGGGCGCGACCTGGAAACACCATATATTTT. This translates into CASSFEGARPGNTIYF.

The V gene is TRBV3-1 (or the pseudogene TRBV3-2), the J gene TRBJ1-2; a weak D match, TRBD1 (5 bases). V gave up 4 bases and J gave up 4 bases, with 13 bases separating them. The CDR3 length is 14 residues. Germline CDR1 reads LGHDT; CDR2 reads YNNKEL (reference sequence). The DNA for the CDR3 is TGTGCCAGCAGCCTCCGGGACTCATCCTATGGCTACACCTTC. This codes for CASSLRDSSYGYTF.

In DNA form, the CDR3 reads TGTGCCACCAGTGAGGCGGGCCCGAACACTGAAGCTTTCTTT. The encoded protein is CATSEAGPNTEAFF. This chain uses TRBV24-1 with TRBJ1-1; D is unresolved. Germline V gives CDR1 KGHDR, CDR2 SFDVKD. The CDR3 runs 14 residues. Trimming cost V 4 bases and J 1 base, with 9 bases left between them.

This clone was found a few times. The CDR3: CASSLQGGGELFF. In nucleotides, the CDR3 is TGTGCCAGCAGTTTGCAGGGTGGCGGGGAGCTGTTTTTT. This chain connects TRBV12-3 or TRBV12-4 to TRBJ2-2; perhaps TRBD1 as D (5 bases). V was cut by 3 bases and J by 7 bases, with 9 bases left in between. This CDR3 contains 13 residues.

The chain is built from TRBV2 and TRBJ1-1, with D unresolved. The CDR3 runs 16 residues. Germline V gene lookup returns CDR1 SNHLY and CDR2 FYNNEI. V dropped 2 bases and J dropped 0 bases, with 13 bases sitting between them. CDR3 sequence (DNA): TGTGCCAGCAGTGAATGGCAGACTGGCATGAACACTGAAGCTTTCTTT. It specifies CASSEWQTGMNTEAFF.

This clone appeared a few times. The chain recombines TRBV6-6 with TRBJ1-3, with D hard to call. The CDR3 is 13 residues long. V lost 8 bases and J 0 bases, leaving 8 bases between the germline ends. CDR1 and CDR2 from the germline V gene are MNHNY and SVGAGI (reference sequence). The DNA for the CDR3 is TGTGCCAGCGAACTGATCTCTGGAAACACCATATATTTT. Translated, it gives CASELISGNTIYF.

The CDR3 loop reads CASSLVNIRAGELFF. CDR3 bases: TGTGCCAGCAGCTTAGTCAATATCCGGGCCGGGGAGCTGTTTTTT. This chain connects TRBV11-2 to TRBJ2-2; no definite D call. CDR3 length: 15 amino acids. V was pared by 1 base and J by 6 bases, with 12 bases between. Germline CDR1 is SGHAT and CDR2 is FQNNGV.

The CDR3 here is CASTTPGVGYNEQFF. The CDR3 nucleotides are TGTGCCAGCACCACTCCAGGGGTCGGCTACAATGAGCAGTTCTTC. The rearrangement uses TRBV27 and TRBJ2-1; D may be TRBD1 (6 bases). Trimming took 7 bases from V and 3 from J, leaving 16 bases between them. This CDR3 has 15 residues. Germline V gene sequence: CDR1 MNHEY, CDR2 SMNVEV (reference sequence).

This clone was picked up a small number of times. This chain links TRBV4-2 with TRBJ2-1; TRBD1 matches 7 bases. V was clipped by 0 bases and J by 6 bases; unmatched bases: 11. This CDR3 spans 17 amino acids. Germline V gene lookup returns CDR1 LGHNA and CDR2 YNFKEQ. The CDR3 coding sequence is TGTGCCAGCAGCCAAGATATCGGGACAGCTATAGCCAATGAGCAGTTCTTC. Its protein product is CASSQDIGTAIANEQFF.

The J gene is TRBJ1-2, the V gene TRBV28; 8 bases line up with TRBD1. This CDR3 is 15 amino acids long. Looked up from germline, CDR1 is MDHEN and CDR2 is SYDVKM. Trimming cost V 3 bases and J 5 bases; bases outside gene matches: 8. The CDR3 is CASSFRDRGIYGYTF. The DNA of the CDR3 is TGTGCCAGCAGTTTTCGTGACAGGGGAATTTATGGCTACACCTTC.

The chain recombines TRBV7-2 with TRBJ2-2; a weak D match, TRBD2 (6 bases). Trimming left V 6 bases short and J 3 bases short, with 11 bases between. The CDR3 sequence is 14 residues long. Germline values: CDR1 SGHTA, CDR2 FQGNSA. As DNA, the CDR3 is TGTGCCAGCAGACTGACTAGGGACACCGGGGAGCTGTTTTTT. It translates to CASRLTRDTGELFF.

The chain recombines TRBV18 with TRBJ2-5; D perhaps matches TRBD2 (6 bases). This CDR3 has 14 residues. Trimming left V 3 bases short and J 5 bases short, with 13 bases between. Germline values: CDR1 KGHSH, CDR2 LQKENI. In nucleotides, the CDR3 is TGTGCCAGCTCACCGGTCGCGGGAAGCGAGACCCAGTACTTC. Amino acids: CASSPVAGSETQYF.

The rearrangement joins TRBV7-3 to TRBJ2-7; TRBD2 matches 10 bases. The V segment lost 3 bases and the J segment 5 bases; nucleotides outside the gene matches: 7. Germline V lookup: CDR1 SGHTA, CDR2 FQGTGA. The CDR3 length is 15 residues. CDR3 DNA sequence: TGTGCCAGCAGCTTTCGAGCGGGAGGGCCGGACGAGCAGTACTTC. This codes for CASSFRAGGPDEQYF.

The chain joins TRBV28 to TRBJ1-6; 8 nucleotides match TRBD1. In germline, CDR1 is MDHEN, CDR2 SYDVKM. J gave up 7 bases and V 10 bases, and 9 bases lay outside the gene matches. The CDR3 is 14 amino acids. The CDR3 loop reads CATHLTGANSPLHF. CDR3 sequence (DNA): TGTGCCACCCATTTGACAGGGGCCAATTCACCCCTCCACTTT.

The chain links TRBV7-9 to TRBJ1-6, with D unresolved. V was cut by 2 bases and J by 7 bases, with 9 bases left in between. Germline V gene sequence: CDR1 SEHNR, CDR2 FQNEAQ (reference sequence). This CDR3 is 14 amino acids long. CDR3 loop: CASSLLRLNSPLHF. The CDR3 coding sequence is TGTGCCAGCAGCTTACTGCGGTTGAATTCACCCCTCCACTTT.

In its sample, this clone was seen once. The CDR3 nucleotides are TGTGCCAGCAGCGGGCCTTTCAGCTACGAGCAGTACTTC. Translation gives CASSGPFSYEQYF. The chain links TRBV9 to TRBJ2-7; D gene unclear. Per germline, CDR1 SGDLS and CDR2 YYNGEE. The V gene lost 3 bases and the J gene lost 3 bases, with 10 bases spanning the gap. This CDR3 is 13 amino acids long.